One T cell receptor (beta chain) is described in this entry. What it recognizes is unknown. The data derive from a study of cytotoxic CD8 clonotypes in ibrutinib-treated CLL. Method: immunoSEQ multiplex PCR; TCRdb's copy keeps in-frame clones and lacks some. The sample shows approximately 130,000 clones, around 84% of them seen only once. Trimming took 5 bases from V and 5 from J, leaving 9 bases between them. CDR1 SSHAT and CDR2 FNYEAQ come from the germline V gene (reference sequence). This CDR3 has 13 amino acids. Study observations and caveats: Clonality was higher at baseline than in age-matched healthy donors and tracked circulating CD8+ T-cell counts. Contraction or stability on treatment characterized the public clonotypes, which were uncommon. Clonality was elevated at ibrutinib response and had returned toward baseline at progression.

The sequences come from PBMCs, collected after 24 months of ibrutinib treatment. The rearrangement links TRBV7-7 to TRBJ1-4; D call uncertain. The receptor comes from a human donor with chronic lymphocytic leukemia. The CDR3 spells CASSMDWNEKLFF. CDR3 DNA: TGTGCCAGCAGCATGGATTGGAATGAAAAACTGTTTTTT.